This T cell receptor (beta chain) was recovered during a study of shared clonotypes between healthy human individuals. As for the study in general: The cohort comprised a couple of women and a few men. Their ages spanned 18 to 49 years.

Whole-study results and caveats: Few donors restricted represented genetic and exposure-history diversity.

Germline CDR1 and CDR2: MNHNS and SASEGT. Trimming left V 7 bases short and J 1 base short, with 11 bases between. This CDR3 spans 13 amino acids. Recent acute infections and vaccinations were absent in the healthy HIV-negative adult donors. Source study methods: Junction-only immunoSEQ sequences carried no quality scores, so filtering differed. TCRdb's copy holds only in-frame clones and misses some; the assay was immunoSEQ multiplex PCR. The DNA was the basis for D and trimming; V, J and clone size are from that table. Of about 380,000 clones in the sample, 95% to 97% were seen once. Notes on this clone: Its antigen is not known.

The clonotype comes from a man aged 25-45 years in good health. The chain uses TRBV6-1 and TRBJ2-7, with a possible D match to TRBD2 (6 bases). Sequenced input: memory CD8+ T cells sorted from blood. Stated subset: CD45RO+ cells pooled with CCR7-negative TemRA cells. The CDR3 DNA is TGTGCCAGCAACCGACTAGGATCCTACGAGCAGTACTTC. Amino acids: CASNRLGSYEQYF.